These T cell receptor beta chains were read from a single sample in a study of CD8 T cells in ankylosing spondylitis. MiXCR, run by TCRdb on the 5' RACE reads, gives a single entry per CDR3 protein. The repertoire holds some 220,000 distinct CDR3 sequences, with around 7.9% as singletons. Sequencing input: blood, either unsorted or a sorted T cell fraction (not recorded which). The receptors stem from a male donor with ankylosing spondylitis. The CDR3 runs from the conserved cysteine through the conserved F or W. A D gene is named only where the DNA matches it firmly. Size is stated for part of the rows, as once, few or many counts, or as a class when the clone is expanded.

J: TRBJ1-1
D: NA
size: few
V: TRBV7-2
DNA: TGTGCCAGCAGCTTAGGCAGATTTAACACTGAAGCTTTCTTT
CDR3: CASSLGRFNTEAFF

J: TRBJ1-1
D: NA
size: many
V: TRBV27
DNA: TGTGCCAGCAGTTGGGCCTGGGGGAACACTGAAGCTTTCTTT
CDR3: CASSWAWGNTEAFF

J: TRBJ2-7
D: TRBD2
size: many
V: TRBV7-6
DNA: TGTGCCAGCAGCTTAGGAGGACTTGGGACTAGCGGGAGTATTCACGAGCAGTACTTC
CDR3: CASSLGGLGTSGSIHEQYF

J: TRBJ2-2
D: NA
size: many
V: TRBV6-5
DNA: TGTGCCAGCAGTTACGGGACATTAGAGTCGACCGGGGAGCTGTTTTTT
CDR3: CASSYGTLESTGELFF

J: TRBJ2-3
D: NA
size: many
V: TRBV18
DNA: TGTGCCAGCTCACCATCGAGTGGAGATACGCAGTATTTT
CDR3: CASSPSSGDTQYF

J: TRBJ2-5
D: TRBD2
size: NA
V: TRBV7-9
DNA: TGTGCCAGCAGCTTGTTAGCGGGAGGGAGAGAGACCCAGTACTTC
CDR3: CASSLLAGGRETQYF

J: TRBJ2-2
D: NA
size: many
V: TRBV27
DNA: TGTGCCAGCAGTGCCTACCTGTCGAACACCGGGGAGCTGTTTTTT
CDR3: CASSAYLSNTGELFF

J: TRBJ2-7
D: NA
size: many
V: TRBV28
DNA: TGTGCCAGCAGTGAAACCCCCGGGACGGAAGGCTACGAGCAGTACTTC
CDR3: CASSETPGTEGYEQYF

J: TRBJ1-2
D: NA
size: many
V: TRBV20-1
DNA: TGCAGTGCCCCCGGGGCAGCCAAAATCTATGGCTACACCTTC
CDR3: CSAPGAAKIYGYTF

J: TRBJ2-3
D: TRBD2
size: many
V: TRBV4-3
DNA: TGCGCCAGCAGCCAAGATAAGGCGGGGGAAGATACGCAGTATTTT
CDR3: CASSQDKAGEDTQYF

J: TRBJ2-1
D: NA
size: many
V: TRBV5-6
DNA: TGTGCCAGCAGAGGGAGACCGACAAGGGTCAATGAGCAGTTCTTC
CDR3: CASRGRPTRVNEQFF

J: TRBJ2-1
D: TRBD1
size: NA
V: TRBV15
DNA: TGTGCCACCAGCAGCCCCCGGGACAGTATTAATGAGCAGTTCTTC
CDR3: CATSSPRDSINEQFF

J: TRBJ2-3
D: NA
size: many
V: TRBV4-3
DNA: TGCGCCAGCAGCCCGGGTCCAGGCATGAAACCAGATACGCAGTATTTT
CDR3: CASSPGPGMKPDTQYF

J: TRBJ2-7
D: TRBD1
size: NA
V: TRBV28
DNA: TGTGCCAGCAGTAGGGGGGTCCGGGACAGGACCCTCTACGAGCAGTACTTC
CDR3: CASSRGVRDRTLYEQYF

J: TRBJ1-5
D: NA
size: NA
V: TRBV20-1
DNA: TGCAGTGCTAGAGCCCCGGGGGGGGCAAGTCAGCCCCAGCATTTT
CDR3: CSARAPGGASQPQHF

J: TRBJ2-7
D: NA
size: NA
V: TRBV25-1
DNA: TGTGCCAGCAGATTACACGAGCAGTACTTC
CDR3: CASRLHEQYF

J: TRBJ2-7
D: NA
size: NA
V: TRBV11-2
DNA: TGTGCCAGCAGCCAAGGACGGCACTACGAGCAGTACTTC
CDR3: CASSQGRHYEQYF

J: TRBJ1-6
D: NA
size: many
V: TRBV9
DNA: TGTGCCAGCAACAAAGGGACCCTCTATTCACCCCTCCACTTT
CDR3: CASNKGTLYSPLHF

J: TRBJ1-1
D: NA
size: many
V: TRBV27
DNA: TGTGCCAGCAGTTTAGGAGGGTCCCACACTGAAGCTTTCTTT
CDR3: CASSLGGSHTEAFF

J: TRBJ2-7
D: NA
size: NA
V: TRBV5-1
DNA: TGCGCCAGCAGCTTGGCCTCTGCAGCCGCTGAGCAGTACTTC
CDR3: CASSLASAAAEQYF

J: TRBJ2-5
D: NA
size: many
V: TRBV15
DNA: TGTGCCACCAGCAGAGACTCCAGACAAGAGACCCAGTACTTC
CDR3: CATSRDSRQETQYF

J: TRBJ1-1
D: NA
size: many
V: TRBV2
DNA: TGTGCCAGTACAGATGGGACTGAAGCTTTCTTT
CDR3: CASTDGTEAFF

J: TRBJ1-1
D: TRBD1
size: many
V: TRBV29-1
DNA: TGCAGCGTTAGGGACAGCAGAGAAGCTTTCTTT
CDR3: CSVRDSREAFF

J: TRBJ1-1
D: TRBD1
size: many
V: TRBV20-1
DNA: TGCAGTGCTTACACGCCCGGGACAGGAAAGAACACTGAAGCTTTCTTT
CDR3: CSAYTPGTGKNTEAFF

J: TRBJ2-2
D: NA
size: many
V: TRBV20-1
DNA: TGCAGTGCGAGAGATTTGAGAGGGACCGGGGAGCTGTTTTTT
CDR3: CSARDLRGTGELFF

J: TRBJ2-3
D: NA
size: many
V: TRBV7-9
DNA: TGTGCCAGCAGCTTACGTCAGGAGGCAGATACGCAGTATTTT
CDR3: CASSLRQEADTQYF

J: TRBJ2-6
D: NA
size: NA
V: TRBV2
DNA: TGTGCCAGCAGGTCAGCGCAACGTTTGGCTGGGGCCAACGTCCTGACTTTC
CDR3: CASRSAQRLAGANVLTF

J: TRBJ1-2
D: NA
size: many
V: TRBV3-1
DNA: TGTGCCAGCAGCCATCCCTACGACTATGGCTACACCTTC
CDR3: CASSHPYDYGYTF

J: TRBJ2-7
D: NA
size: many
V: TRBV12-3/TRBV12-4
DNA: TGTGCCAGCAGTTTCCAGGGGGGGCTCGGGGAGCAGTACTTC
CDR3: CASSFQGGLGEQYF

J: TRBJ2-2
D: NA
size: few
V: TRBV9
DNA: TGTGCCAGCAGCCCACGTGCCGGGACGGACCCGACCACCGGGGAGCTGTTTTTT
CDR3: CASSPRAGTDPTTGELFF

J: TRBJ1-5
D: NA
size: many
V: TRBV9
DNA: TGTGCCAGCAGCCCCGGGGGGGGAGGTCAGCCCCAGCATTTT
CDR3: CASSPGGGGQPQHF

J: TRBJ2-7
D: NA
size: many
V: TRBV5-6
DNA: TGTGCCAGCAGTCCAGACAGAAGCTCCTACGAGCAGTACTTC
CDR3: CASSPDRSSYEQYF

J: TRBJ1-1
D: NA
size: NA
V: TRBV30
DNA: TGTGCCTGGAGTGTGGACAACCTGATTCACACTGAAGCTTTCTTT
CDR3: CAWSVDNLIHTEAFF

J: TRBJ1-2
D: TRBD1
size: many
V: TRBV5-1
DNA: TGCGCCAGCACTCGGACCACAGGGGATGGCTACACCTTC
CDR3: CASTRTTGDGYTF

J: TRBJ1-5
D: NA
size: many
V: TRBV7-9
DNA: TGTGCCAGCAGTCTTTTGGGTCAGCCCCAGCATTTT
CDR3: CASSLLGQPQHF

J: TRBJ2-1
D: NA
size: few
V: TRBV29-1
DNA: TGCAGCGTTGGACAGAAGAATGAGCAGTTCTTC
CDR3: CSVGQKNEQFF

J: TRBJ2-3
D: TRBD1
size: many
V: TRBV7-2
DNA: TGTGCCAGCAGCCCAATCGGACAGGGTGGCACAGATACGCAGTATTTT
CDR3: CASSPIGQGGTDTQYF

J: TRBJ2-1
D: TRBD2
size: many
V: TRBV29-1
DNA: TGCAGCGGGACTAGCGGAGTTTACAATGAGCAGTTCTTC
CDR3: CSGTSGVYNEQFF

J: TRBJ2-1
D: NA
size: many
V: TRBV9
DNA: TGTGCCAGCAGCTCCCGACAGAGATTAGACCAGTTCTTC
CDR3: CASSSRQRLDQFF

J: TRBJ2-2
D: NA
size: many
V: TRBV27
DNA: TGTGCCAGCAGAGGAGAGGGCTCGAGGGAGCTGTTTTTT
CDR3: CASRGEGSRELFF

J: TRBJ2-1
D: TRBD2
size: many
V: TRBV7-3
DNA: TGTGCCAGCAGCTTAGGGACTAGCGGGGGGGCGGCAGACAATGAGCAGTTCTTC
CDR3: CASSLGTSGGAADNEQFF

J: TRBJ2-1
D: NA
size: many
V: TRBV19
DNA: TGTGCCAGTAGTACCCACCTTTTTAGTAGCCTCGAGCAGTTCTTC
CDR3: CASSTHLFSSLEQFF

J: TRBJ2-2
D: NA
size: many
V: TRBV20-1
DNA: TGCAGTGCTACGCCAGGGCGGTACACCGGGGAGCTGTTTTTT
CDR3: CSATPGRYTGELFF

J: TRBJ2-2
D: NA
size: few
V: TRBV5-1
DNA: TGCGCCAGCCGCAGGACAACTAACACCGGGGAGCTGTTTTTT
CDR3: CASRRTTNTGELFF

J: TRBJ2-1
D: NA
size: many
V: TRBV27
DNA: TGTGCCAGCAGTTTACCTCGGGACCATGAGCAGTTCTTC
CDR3: CASSLPRDHEQFF

J: TRBJ2-3
D: TRBD1
size: few
V: TRBV5-5
DNA: TGTGCCAGCAGCTTGCTCTCGCGTGACAGGGAGACAGATACGCAGTATTTT
CDR3: CASSLLSRDRETDTQYF

J: TRBJ2-2
D: NA
size: many
V: TRBV6-5
DNA: TGTGCCAGCAGGACGGGGACCGGGGAGCTGTTTTTT
CDR3: CASRTGTGELFF

J: TRBJ1-4
D: NA
size: many
V: TRBV20-1
DNA: TGCAGTGCTAGGGACCACCATAATGAAAAACTGTTTTTT
CDR3: CSARDHHNEKLFF

J: TRBJ2-7
D: TRBD2
size: many
V: TRBV7-6
DNA: TGTGCCAGCAGCTCGGGACTATTCTCCTACGAGCAGTACTTC
CDR3: CASSSGLFSYEQYF

J: TRBJ1-6
D: NA
size: many
V: TRBV6-5
DNA: TGTGCCAGCAGTTTATTAAGGGGCTCCTATAATTCACCCCTCCACTTT
CDR3: CASSLLRGSYNSPLHF

J: TRBJ2-7
D: NA
size: NA
V: TRBV27
DNA: TGTGCCAGCAGTGATCGCGGGGACTACGAGCAGTACTTC
CDR3: CASSDRGDYEQYF

J: TRBJ2-1
D: NA
size: many
V: TRBV29-1
DNA: TGCAGCGTCCTTGGGGTCCGCGGGGAGCAGTTCTTC
CDR3: CSVLGVRGEQFF

J: TRBJ1-5
D: TRBD1
size: NA
V: TRBV4-1
DNA: TGCGCCAGCAGTCGACAGGGGATAAGCAATCAGCCCCAGCATTTT
CDR3: CASSRQGISNQPQHF

J: TRBJ2-1
D: NA
size: many
V: TRBV14
DNA: TGTGCCAGCAGCCAAGAAGGGTGGGACGAGCAGTTCTTC
CDR3: CASSQEGWDEQFF

J: TRBJ1-2
D: NA
size: NA
V: TRBV10-3
DNA: TGTGCCATCAGTGAGTCTCAGGGAGGAGCACATGGCTACACCTTC
CDR3: CAISESQGGAHGYTF

J: TRBJ2-7
D: TRBD1
size: many
V: TRBV9
DNA: TGTGCCAGCAGCACAGCTGTAGGGACAGAACCCCTCGAGCAGTACTTC
CDR3: CASSTAVGTEPLEQYF

J: TRBJ2-1
D: NA
size: few
V: TRBV6-6
DNA: TGTGCCAGCAGTTACAGATCCAGGGATGAGCAGTTCTTC
CDR3: CASSYRSRDEQFF

J: TRBJ1-1
D: NA
size: many
V: TRBV9
DNA: TGTGCCAGCAGCCACGGACGGGAGGGCACTGAAGCTTTCTTT
CDR3: CASSHGREGTEAFF

J: TRBJ2-3
D: TRBD2
size: few
V: TRBV7-2
DNA: TGTGCCAGCAGCCTTACTAGCGGGTACCACACAGATACGCAGTATTTT
CDR3: CASSLTSGYHTDTQYF

J: TRBJ2-5
D: NA
size: many
V: TRBV27
DNA: TGTGCCAGCAGTTCAGGGATCAGGGGAGAGACCCAGTACTTC
CDR3: CASSSGIRGETQYF